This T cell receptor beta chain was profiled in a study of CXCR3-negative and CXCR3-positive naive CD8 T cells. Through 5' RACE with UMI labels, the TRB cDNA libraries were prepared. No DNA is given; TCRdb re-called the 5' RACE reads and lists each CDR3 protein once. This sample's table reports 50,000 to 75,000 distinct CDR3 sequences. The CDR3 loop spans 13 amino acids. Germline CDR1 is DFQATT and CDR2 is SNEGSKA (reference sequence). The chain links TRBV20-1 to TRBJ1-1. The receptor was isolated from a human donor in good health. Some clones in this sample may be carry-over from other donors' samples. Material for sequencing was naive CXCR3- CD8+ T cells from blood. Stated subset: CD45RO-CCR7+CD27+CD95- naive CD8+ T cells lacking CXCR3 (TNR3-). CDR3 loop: CSAQDTLLPEAFF.